The clone carrying this TCR beta chain has at least ten counts. These data are taken from a study of read filtering for tumor transcriptome and immune sequencing. From roughly 390 ng of RNA, a library with molecular barcoded alpha/delta and beta/gamma adaptors was made. A single record per CDR3 protein comes from TCRdb applying MiXCR to the reads. Among about 46,000 distinct CDR3 sequences listed, 20% were seen once. Sampling of bone marrow took place during active disease in every patient. V lost 6 bases to trimming and J lost 0 bases; unmatched junction nucleotides: 8. The germline V gene has CDR1 MDHEN and CDR2 SYDVKM. The CDR3 has 15 residues.

The sequence was collected from a donor at least 40 years old with multiple myeloma. The J gene is TRBJ2-7, the V gene TRBV28, with 7 positions matching TRBD2. The sequencing input was a population of CD138-negative cells sorted from bone marrow. The CDR3 sequence is CASRGAGESSYEQYF. The CDR3 DNA is TGTGCCAGCAGGGGTGCGGGGGAGAGCTCCTACGAGCAGTACTTC.